Listed below are T cell receptor beta chains from one sample, sequenced in a study of PD-1 blockade in classical Hodgkin lymphoma. Generated by immunoSEQ multiplex PCR, the TCRdb table keeps only in-frame clones and is missing some. Seen here are 30,000 to 40,000 clones, around 88% observed once, and the top ten hold over 0.2%. The sequencing sample was made of CD4+ T cells from blood. The receptors here all came from a human donor with classical Hodgkin lymphoma. CDR3s include the opening cysteine and the closing phenylalanine or tryptophan. D genes are given only for firm matches.

cdr3_aa cdr3_length j_call v_call d_call
CASSLRARGVHNEQFF 16 TRBJ2-1 TRBV7-6 -
CASSGRGSTTDTQYF 15 TRBJ2-3 TRBV19 -
CASSSGQTSFQETQYF 16 TRBJ2-5 TRBV7-2 -
CASSVDRGAEAFF 13 TRBJ1-1 TRBV18 TRBD1
CASSLGGVEKLFF 13 TRBJ1-4 TRBV11-2 -
CASSLPSRNYGYTF 14 TRBJ1-2 TRBV28 -
CASTGGNQPQHF 12 TRBJ1-5 TRBV2 -
CASSLGLAGNTEAFF 15 TRBJ1-1 TRBV13 -
CASRRDSSIYTQYF 14 TRBJ2-3 TRBV5-5 TRBD1
CASSLAGTSTSTDTQYF 17 TRBJ2-3 TRBV5-1 TRBD2
CASSTDRGETQYF 13 TRBJ2-5 TRBV19 TRBD1
CASSRRQGNTLNTEAFF 17 TRBJ1-1 TRBV7-2 TRBD1
CASSLKDGYTF 11 TRBJ1-2 TRBV5-1 -
CASSQNSFLQYGYTF 15 TRBJ1-2 TRBV18 -
CASTDGGNQPQHF 13 TRBJ1-5 TRBV28 -
CASSVGVGLAGANEQFF 17 TRBJ2-1 TRBV9 TRBD2
CATSRDSTSGDPIKETQYF 19 TRBJ2-5 TRBV15 TRBD2
CASSGQTFYGYTF 13 TRBJ1-2 TRBV7-9 -
CGGRQGQVYEQYF 13 TRBJ2-7 TRBV7-6 -
CASSPPEWGGRNNEQFF 17 TRBJ2-1 TRBV7-2 TRBD2
CASSSGTGGAYEQYF 15 TRBJ2-7 TRBV28 -
CASNSGTGFEKLFF 14 TRBJ1-4 TRBV6-1 TRBD1
CASSTGTSRGNEQFF 15 TRBJ2-1 TRBV6-4 TRBD2
CASSSSSSRVGTGELFF 17 TRBJ2-2 TRBV7-2 -
CASSLMTVTNTEAFF 15 TRBJ1-1 TRBV5-1 -
CASSPGGGFYAFF 13 TRBJ1-1 TRBV28 -
CATGPGQGRNEKLFF 15 TRBJ1-4 TRBV10-3 TRBD1
CASRDREGPLVEAFF 15 TRBJ1-1 TRBV5-1 TRBD1
CASTAQGPTNEKLFF 15 TRBJ1-4 TRBV5-1 -